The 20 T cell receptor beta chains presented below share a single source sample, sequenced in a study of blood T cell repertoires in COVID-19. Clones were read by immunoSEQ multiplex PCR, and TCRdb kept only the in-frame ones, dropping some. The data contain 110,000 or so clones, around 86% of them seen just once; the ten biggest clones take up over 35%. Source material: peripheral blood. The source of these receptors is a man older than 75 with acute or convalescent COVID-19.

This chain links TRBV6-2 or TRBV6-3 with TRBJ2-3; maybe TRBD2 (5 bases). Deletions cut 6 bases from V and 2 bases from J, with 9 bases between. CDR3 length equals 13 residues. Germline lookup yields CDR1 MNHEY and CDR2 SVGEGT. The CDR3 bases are TGTGCCAGCAGCTTAGGACTCACAGATACGCAGTATTTT. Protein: CASSLGLTDTQYF.

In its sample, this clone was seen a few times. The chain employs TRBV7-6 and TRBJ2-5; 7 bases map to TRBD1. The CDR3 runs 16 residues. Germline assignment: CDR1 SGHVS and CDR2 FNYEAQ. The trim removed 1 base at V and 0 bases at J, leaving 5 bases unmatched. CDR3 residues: CASSLERGPYQETQYF. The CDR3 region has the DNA TGTGCCAGCAGCTTAGAAAGGGGGCCGTACCAAGAGACCCAGTACTTC.

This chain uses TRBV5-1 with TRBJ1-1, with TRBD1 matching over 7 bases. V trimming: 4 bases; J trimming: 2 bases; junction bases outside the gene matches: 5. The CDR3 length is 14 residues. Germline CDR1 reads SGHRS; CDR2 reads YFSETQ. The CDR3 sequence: CASSGQGGNTEAFF. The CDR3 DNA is TGCGCCAGCAGCGGGCAGGGGGGCAACACTGAAGCTTTCTTT.

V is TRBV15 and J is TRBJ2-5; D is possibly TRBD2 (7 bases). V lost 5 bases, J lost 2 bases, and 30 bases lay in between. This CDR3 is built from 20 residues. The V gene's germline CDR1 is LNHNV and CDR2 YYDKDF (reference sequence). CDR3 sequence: CATSRKFGFWGGQQQETQYF. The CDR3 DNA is TGTGCCACCAGCCGGAAGTTTGGGTTCTGGGGGGGACAACAACAAGAGACCCAGTACTTC.

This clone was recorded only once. Written as DNA, the CDR3 is TGTGCCAGCAGCTCCCCCCGGACTGGTCAGCCCCAGCATTTT. It yields the protein CASSSPRTGQPQHF. The chain combines TRBV7-2 with TRBJ1-5; no reliable D call. Germline V CDR1 and CDR2: SGHTA, FQGNSA. CDR3 length equals 14 residues. V lost 4 bases and J lost 6, with 13 bases in between.

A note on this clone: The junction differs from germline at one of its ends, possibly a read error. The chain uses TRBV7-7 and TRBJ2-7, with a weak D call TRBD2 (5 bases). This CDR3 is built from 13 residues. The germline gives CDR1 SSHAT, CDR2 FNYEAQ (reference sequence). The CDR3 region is CASSLGRDYEQYF. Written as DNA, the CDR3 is TGTGCTAGCAGCTTAGGACGGGACTACGAGCAGTACTTC.

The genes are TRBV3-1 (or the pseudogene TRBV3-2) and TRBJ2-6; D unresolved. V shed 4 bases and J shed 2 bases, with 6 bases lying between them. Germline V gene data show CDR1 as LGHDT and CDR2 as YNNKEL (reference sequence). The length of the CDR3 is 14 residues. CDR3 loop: CASSRVAGANVLTF. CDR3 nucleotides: TGTGCCAGCAGCCGCGTCGCTGGGGCCAACGTCCTGACTTTC.

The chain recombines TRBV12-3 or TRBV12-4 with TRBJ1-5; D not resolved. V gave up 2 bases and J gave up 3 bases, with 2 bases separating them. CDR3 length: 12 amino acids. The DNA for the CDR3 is TGTGCCAGCAGTTTACACAATCAGCCCCAGCATTTT. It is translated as CASSLHNQPQHF.

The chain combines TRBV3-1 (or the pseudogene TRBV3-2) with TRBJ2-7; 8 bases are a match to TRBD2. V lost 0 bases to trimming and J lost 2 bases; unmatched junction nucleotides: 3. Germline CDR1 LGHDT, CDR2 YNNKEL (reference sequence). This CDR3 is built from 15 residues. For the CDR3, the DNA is TGTGCCAGCAGCCAAGATCTAGCGGGCCCCTACGAGCAGTACTTC. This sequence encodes CASSQDLAGPYEQYF.

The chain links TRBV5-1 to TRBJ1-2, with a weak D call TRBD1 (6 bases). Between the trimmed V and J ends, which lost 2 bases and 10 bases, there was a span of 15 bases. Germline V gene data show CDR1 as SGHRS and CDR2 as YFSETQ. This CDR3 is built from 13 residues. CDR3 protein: CASSFEGTTDYTF. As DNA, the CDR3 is TGCGCCAGCAGCTTCGAAGGGACAACAGACTACACCTTC.

The CDR3 region has the DNA TGTGCCAGCAGCAAGGAGAGGTCTGGGGCCAACGTCCTGACTTTC. Protein: CASSKERSGANVLTF. The chain combines TRBV6-6 with TRBJ2-6; no reliable D call. V was trimmed by 6 bases and J by 1 base, leaving 10 bases between them. Germline CDR1 is MNHNY and CDR2 is SVGAGI (reference sequence). The CDR3 is 15 residues long.

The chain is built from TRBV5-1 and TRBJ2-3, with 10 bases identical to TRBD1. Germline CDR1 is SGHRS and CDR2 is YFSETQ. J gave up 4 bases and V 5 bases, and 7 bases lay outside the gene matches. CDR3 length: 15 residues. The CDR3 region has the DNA TGCGCCAGCAGAGGGGGACAGGGGAACCCAGATACGCAGTATTTT. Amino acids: CASRGGQGNPDTQYF.

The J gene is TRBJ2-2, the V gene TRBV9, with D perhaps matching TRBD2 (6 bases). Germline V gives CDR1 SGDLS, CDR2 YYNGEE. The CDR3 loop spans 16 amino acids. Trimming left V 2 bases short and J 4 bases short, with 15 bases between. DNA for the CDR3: TGTGCCAGCAGCGTGGGGTCCGGGACTTTCACCGGGGAGCTGTTTTTT. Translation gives CASSVGSGTFTGELFF.

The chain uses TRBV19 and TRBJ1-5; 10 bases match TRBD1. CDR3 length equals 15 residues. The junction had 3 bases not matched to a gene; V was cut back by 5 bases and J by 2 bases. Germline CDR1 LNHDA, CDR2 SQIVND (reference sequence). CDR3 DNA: TGTGCCAGTAGTGGGGGGACAGGGGGCAATCAGCCCCAGCATTTT. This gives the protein CASSGGTGGNQPQHF. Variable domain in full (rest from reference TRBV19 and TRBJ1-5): DGGITQSPKYLFRKEGQNVTLSCEQNLNHDAMYWYRQDPGQGLRLIYYSQIVNDFQKGDIAEGYSVSREKKESFPLTVTSAQKNPTAFYLCASSGGTGGNQPQHFGDGTRLSIL.

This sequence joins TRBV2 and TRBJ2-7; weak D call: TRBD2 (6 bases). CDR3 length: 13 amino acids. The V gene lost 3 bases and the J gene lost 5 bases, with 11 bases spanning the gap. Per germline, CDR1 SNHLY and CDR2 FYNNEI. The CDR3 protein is CASSDLGRHEQYF. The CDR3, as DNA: TGTGCCAGCAGTGATTTGGGGAGGCACGAGCAGTACTTC.

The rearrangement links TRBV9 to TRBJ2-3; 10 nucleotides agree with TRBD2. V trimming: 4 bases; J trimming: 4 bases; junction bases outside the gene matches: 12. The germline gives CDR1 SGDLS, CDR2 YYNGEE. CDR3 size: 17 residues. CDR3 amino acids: CASSPLGAGGPADTQYF. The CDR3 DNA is TGTGCCAGCAGCCCACTTGGAGCGGGAGGGCCCGCAGATACGCAGTATTTT. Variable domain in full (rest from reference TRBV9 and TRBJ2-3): DSGVTQTPKHLITATGQRVTLRCSPRSGDLSVYWYQQSLDQGLQFLIQYYNGEERAKGNILERFSAQQFPDLHSELNLSSLELGDSALYFCASSPLGAGGPADTQYFGPGTRLTVL.

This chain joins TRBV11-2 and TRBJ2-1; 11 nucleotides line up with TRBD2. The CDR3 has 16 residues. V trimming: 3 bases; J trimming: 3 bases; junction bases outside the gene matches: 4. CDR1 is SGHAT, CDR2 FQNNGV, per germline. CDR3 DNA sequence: TGTGCCAGCAGCTTGACTAGCGGGGACCTCTACAATGAGCAGTTCTTC. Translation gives CASSLTSGDLYNEQFF.

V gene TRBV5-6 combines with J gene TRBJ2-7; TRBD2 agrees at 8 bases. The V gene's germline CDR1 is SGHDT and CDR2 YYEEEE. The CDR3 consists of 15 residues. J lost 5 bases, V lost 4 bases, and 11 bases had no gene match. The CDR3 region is CASSLIGRASNEQYF. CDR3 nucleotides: TGTGCCAGCAGCCTCATCGGGAGGGCCTCAAACGAGCAGTACTTC.

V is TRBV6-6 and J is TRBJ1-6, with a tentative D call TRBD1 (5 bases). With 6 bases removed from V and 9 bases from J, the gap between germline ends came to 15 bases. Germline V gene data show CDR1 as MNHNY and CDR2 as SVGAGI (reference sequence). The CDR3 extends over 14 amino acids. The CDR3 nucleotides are TGTGCCAGCAGGACAGAAATAGGCAGTTCACCCCTCCACTTT. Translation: CASRTEIGSSPLHF.

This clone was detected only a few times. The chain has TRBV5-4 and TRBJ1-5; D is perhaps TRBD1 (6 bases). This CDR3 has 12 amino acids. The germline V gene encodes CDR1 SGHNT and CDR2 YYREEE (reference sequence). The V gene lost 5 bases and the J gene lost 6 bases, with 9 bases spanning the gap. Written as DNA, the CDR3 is TGTGCCAGCAGTTTACAGGGTCAGCCCCAGCATTTT. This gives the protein CASSLQGQPQHF. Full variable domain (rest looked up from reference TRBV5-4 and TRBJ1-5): ETGVTQSPTHLIKTRGQQVTLRCSSQSGHNTVSWYQQALGQGPQFIFQYYREEENGRGNFPPRFSGLQFPNYSSELNVNALELDDSALYLCASSLQGQPQHFGDGTRLSIL.